This record covers a single TCR beta chain. The germline CDR1 and CDR2 sequences are LNHDA and SQIVND (reference sequence). V was shortened by 3 bases and J by 3 bases, with 20 bases between the two germline ends. This CDR3 region has 17 residues. The method was immunoSEQ multiplex PCR; TCRdb's version includes in-frame clones alone and lacks a portion of them. The sample carries around 46,000 clones, just under 80% recorded once. This sample was taken from a study of T cells in tumors after PD-1 blockade. Template: tumor biopsy or peripheral blood genomic DNA, roughly 550-6,004 ng per sample. This sample comprised PBMCs, obtained before anti-PD-1 treatment. V and J are TRBV19 and TRBJ1-1; D is possibly TRBD1 (5 bases). This TCR came from a human donor with basal cell carcinoma. The CDR3 reads CASSISGTFTGYTEAFF. In DNA form, the CDR3 reads TGTGCCAGTAGTATTTCCGGGACCTTTACGGGGTACACTGAAGCTTTCTTT.